The 7 T cell receptor beta chains presented below share a single source sample, sequenced in a study of early T cells in non-severe SARS-CoV-2 infection. TCRdb used MiXCR to reprocess the 5' RACE reads, holding one entry per CDR3 protein. The sample consists of tens of thousands of distinct CDR3 sequences, more than 9.5% of them appearing once. Input material: whole blood. Source of these receptors: an adult who was a healthcare worker with PCR-confirmed SARS-CoV-2 infection or an uninfected control (not recorded which).

This clonotype was counted many times. V is TRBV5-1 and J is TRBJ1-5; D not resolved. Trimming removed 4 bases from V and 0 bases from J, with 14 bases in between. This CDR3 region has 16 residues. Germline CDR1 is SGHRS and CDR2 is YFSETQ. The CDR3 bases are TGCGCCAGCAGCGCCGAGCCCTCGAATAGCAATCAGCCCCAGCATTTT. Its translation: CASSAEPSNSNQPQHF. Full variable domain (rest looked up from reference TRBV5-1 and TRBJ1-5): KAGVTQTPRYLIKTRGQQVTLSCSPISGHRSVSWYQQTPGQGLQFLFEYFSETQRNKGNFPGRFSGRQFSNSRSEMNVSTLELGDSALYLCASSAEPSNSNQPQHFGDGTRLSIL.

The sample holds one count of this clonotype. The V gene is TRBV7-9, the J gene TRBJ2-1, with 7 bases aligning to TRBD1. In germline, CDR1 is SEHNR, CDR2 FQNEAQ (reference sequence). CDR3 size: 14 residues. V lost 5 bases and J lost 3; bases outside the gene matches: 4. CDR3 DNA sequence: TGTGCCAGCAGCCTGGGACAGATCTACAATGAGCAGTTCTTC. Its protein is CASSLGQIYNEQFF.

At least ten counts were recorded for this clonotype. The gene calls are TRBV11-2 and TRBJ2-1; 13 bases fit TRBD2. Germline V CDR1 and CDR2: SGHAT, FQNNGV. Trimming took 5 bases from V and 0 from J; bases not matched to a gene: 7. The CDR3 has 18 amino acids. The CDR3 DNA sequence: TGTGCCAGCAGCCCCGGGACTAGCGGGGTCTCCTCCTACAATGAGCAGTTCTTC. Translated: CASSPGTSGVSSYNEQFF.

This clonotype was picked up many times. V and J are TRBV3-1 and TRBJ2-7, with 8 positions matching TRBD2. V trimming: 5 bases; J trimming: 2 bases; junction bases outside the gene matches: 8. Germline V lookup: CDR1 LGHDT, CDR2 YNNKEL (reference sequence). This CDR3 comprises 15 residues. The CDR3 nucleotides read TGTGCCAGCAGCTCACAGGCGGGAGGAACCTACGAGCAGTACTTC. Protein sequence: CASSSQAGGTYEQYF.

This sequence joins TRBV4-3 and TRBJ1-2; TRBD1 might be the D (6 bases). The germline V and J ends were trimmed by 3 bases and 4 bases, with 12 bases remaining between them. Germline loops: CDR1 LGHNA, CDR2 YSLEER. This CDR3 has 14 amino acids. CDR3 nucleotides: TGCGCCAGCAGCCAGTCGACAGGAACCTATGGCTACACCTTC. It encodes CASSQSTGTYGYTF.

This clonotype was counted only a few times. CDR3 nucleotide sequence: TGTGCCAGCGGGATTTTAGCGGGAGGGGGCATTCAGTACTTC. Translating gives CASGILAGGGIQYF. The chain has TRBV28 and TRBJ2-4; 11 bases match TRBD2. J lost 9 bases, V lost 8 bases, and 9 bases had no gene match. The germline V gene has CDR1 MDHEN and CDR2 SYDVKM. The CDR3 spans 14 residues.

The gene calls are TRBV7-9 and TRBJ1-4, with D unclear. CDR1 is SEHNR, CDR2 FQNEAQ, per germline (reference sequence). CDR3 size: 15 residues. The ends were cut back, 5 bases at V and 0 bases at J, with 10 bases in the middle. The CDR3: CASSQGRATNEKLFF. The CDR3 DNA is TGTGCCAGCAGCCAAGGTCGTGCAACTAATGAAAAACTGTTTTTT.